The clone carrying this T cell receptor (beta chain) was seen at least ten times. Its antigen is unknown. Inclusion characteristics of ophthalmopathy patients comprised a Clinical Activity Score of at least 3, a NOSPECS grade of at least 4, and duration under 3 months. The TCR beta CDR3 regions underwent amplification using RNA transcripts as the source. The study used the HTBI primer set for a first-round RT-PCR of the TCR CDR3. TCRdb recomputed calls from the multiplex PCR reads with MiXCR, one row per CDR3 protein. The table has a few hundred thousand distinct CDR3 sequences, roughly 15% seen once; the top ten hold approximately 35%. This CDR3 is built from 15 residues. Germline CDR1 and CDR2: SEHNR and FQNEAQ (reference sequence). V shed 5 bases and J 0 bases; nucleotides not matched to a gene: 4. These data belong to a study of T cells in Graves' hyperthyroidism and ophthalmopathy. Study context: Before any treatment, at initial diagnosis, peripheral blood was collected. Whole-study results and caveats: Blood also held most thyroid clonotypes expanded beyond 0.001.

The source of this sequence is a woman in her thirties or forties with Graves' ophthalmopathy. V is TRBV7-9 and J is TRBJ1-2, with 9 nucleotides matching TRBD1. The specimen sequenced was blood. This chain's CDR3 is CASSSTGGSNYGYTF. CDR3 nucleotide sequence: TGTGCCAGCAGCAGCACAGGGGGCTCTAACTATGGCTACACCTTC.